This is a list of T cell receptor beta chains from one sample in a study of T cell changes during pregnancy in multiple sclerosis. Some clones are missing from TCRdb's copy, which holds only in-frame ones; the method was immunoSEQ multiplex PCR. Among roughly 80,000 clones listed, about 91% were seen once. Sequencing was performed on peripheral blood, taken before pregnancy. These receptors were taken from a female donor with multiple sclerosis, enrolled in a pregnancy study. Both conserved end residues are part of each CDR3. A D gene is named only where the DNA matches it firmly. Expanded clones get a size class; other rows say once, few or many, or leave the size out.

V gene	clone size	J gene	D gene	CDR3 DNA	CDR3 protein
TRBV27	-	TRBJ2-4	-	TGTGCCAGCAAAGGACTGAGCTTAGACAAAAACATTCAGTACTTC	CASKGLSLDKNIQYF
TRBV4-2	once	TRBJ2-5	TRBD1	TGTGCCAGCAGCCAGGAAGGGGGCTCAGAGACCCAGTACTTC	CASSQEGGSETQYF
TRBV12-5	-	TRBJ1-2	-	TGTGCTAGTGGTGCAGGGGTTTGGGGCTACACCTTC	CASGAGVWGYTF
TRBV19	once	TRBJ1-5	TRBD1	TGTGCCAGTAGTACTTTTCGACAGGGGCAAAGCAATCAGCCCCAGCATTTT	CASSTFRQGQSNQPQHF
TRBV11-3	-	TRBJ1-1	-	TGTGCCAGCAGCTTAGACGGCCGAGGGAACACTGAAGCTTTCTTT	CASSLDGRGNTEAFF
TRBV19	-	TRBJ1-2	-	TGTGCCAGTAGGCCCGGAGGGACTCTTTACGACAATGGCTACACCTTC	CASRPGGTLYDNGYTF
TRBV5-1	-	TRBJ1-2	TRBD1	TGCGCCAGCAGCTCCCTCGCAGGGGGCGACGGCTACACCTTC	CASSSLAGGDGYTF
TRBV7-3	-	TRBJ2-7	-	TGTGCCAGCAGCTCCGACGGGTACGAGCAGTACTTC	CASSSDGYEQYF
TRBV7-3	once	TRBJ2-2	-	TGTGCCAGCAGCCCCTTGGGGAGGTGGAACGGGGAGCTGTTTTTT	CASSPLGRWNGELFF
TRBV12-5	-	TRBJ2-2	TRBD2	TGTGCTAGTGGTCCTCAAATTGGACTAGCGGGGGCCGGGGAGCTGTTTTTT	CASGPQIGLAGAGELFF
TRBV9	-	TRBJ2-3	-	TGTGCCAGCAGCTCCTTAGATACGCAGTATTTT	CASSSLDTQYF
TRBV30	-	TRBJ1-2	-	TGTGCCTGGAGTCCGGGTGACTATGGCTACACCTTC	CAWSPGDYGYTF
TRBV5-6	-	TRBJ2-3	TRBD2	TGTGCCAGCAGCTCCCCGGGACTAGCGGGGGGACCCCCCACAGATACGCAGTATTTT	CASSSPGLAGGPPTDTQYF
TRBV10-3	-	TRBJ2-3	TRBD2	TGTGCCATCAGTGAATATGACACCCCTAGCGGGGGGTACACAGATACGCAGTATTTT	CAISEYDTPSGGYTDTQYF
TRBV9	-	TRBJ1-1	-	TGTGCCAGCAGCGTCCTCGGGGGTTCCACTGAAGCTTTCTTT	CASSVLGGSTEAFF
TRBV2	-	TRBJ2-1	TRBD1	TGTGCCAGTCTCCGGGACAGGGGATTCTTC	CASLRDRGFF
TRBV6-1	-	TRBJ2-7	TRBD1	TGTGCCAGCATGCTAGGCCCAGGGGGAAACTACGAGCAGTACTTC	CASMLGPGGNYEQYF
TRBV9	-	TRBJ2-1	TRBD2	TGTGCCAGCAGCGTAGAGGTGTTCGGGGGGGGAAATGAGCAGTTCTTC	CASSVEVFGGGNEQFF
TRBV18	-	TRBJ2-3	-	TGTGCCAGCTCACCATTTGATCCCGGAGGAGCAGATACGCAGTATTTT	CASSPFDPGGADTQYF
TRBV7-6	-	TRBJ2-3	TRBD1	TGTGCCAGCAGCTGGGAGGACAGGGATAGTTTCCTATATAGCACAGATACGCAGTATTTT	CASSWEDRDSFLYSTDTQYF
TRBV5-8	-	TRBJ1-3	TRBD1	TGTGCCAGCAGCACTGCAGGGGGCTCTGGAAACACCATATATTTT	CASSTAGGSGNTIYF
TRBV7-3	-	TRBJ1-1	-	TGTGCCAGCCAGGGAATGGGCACTGAAGCTTTCTTT	CASQGMGTEAFF
TRBV29-1	-	TRBJ2-1	TRBD2	TGCAGCGTTGAACCGGGGGGGGGTGAGCAGTTCTTC	CSVEPGGGEQFF
TRBV30	-	TRBJ2-1	TRBD1	TGTGCCTGGAGTGTGTCAGGACAGGGATGGAATGAGCAGTTCTTC	CAWSVSGQGWNEQFF
TRBV6-4	-	TRBJ1-2	TRBD1	TGTGCCAGCAGCAGCTCCTACACAGGGGCGGATGGCTACACCTTC	CASSSSYTGADGYTF
TRBV27	-	TRBJ2-1	-	TGTGCCAGCAGTTCCCCCTCCTCCGGGACGGAGGGTAATGAGCAGTTCTTC	CASSSPSSGTEGNEQFF
TRBV9	-	TRBJ2-1	-	TGTGCCAGCAGCGTAGGGCAGGGAGGTGGAGATGAGCAGTTCTTC	CASSVGQGGGDEQFF
TRBV5-4	-	TRBJ1-1	-	TGTGCCAGCAGCACAAGTCCCGGGGGGCGAACTGAAGCTTTCTTT	CASSTSPGGRTEAFF
TRBV5-1	once	TRBJ2-5	TRBD2	TGCGCCAGCGGGGGTCCGGGGGGGGTTGGAGAGACCCAGTACTTC	CASGGPGGVGETQYF
TRBV21-1	-	TRBJ2-1	-	TGTGCCAGCTATTCGGAGTGCGGGGGGGAAGACAATGAGCAGTTCTTC	CASYSECGGEDNEQFF
TRBV19	-	TRBJ2-2	-	TGTGCCAGTAGTATAACAGGGCTCGCCGGGGAGCTGTTTTTT	CASSITGLAGELFF